This passage covers 4 T cell receptor beta chains from one sample sequenced in a study of shared clonotypes between healthy human individuals. Only in-frame clones appear in the TCRdb table, and some are missing; sequencing was by immunoSEQ multiplex PCR. The table has millions of clones, around 93% seen once. CD45RO-negative cells were positively selected for CCR7, leaving out terminally differentiated effector memory CD45RA+ cells. Source material: naive CD8+ T cells from PBMCs. The receptors were gathered from a young man in good health. Some clones in this sample may be carry-over from other donors' samples.

V and J are TRBV29-1 and TRBJ2-6; D uncertain. Germline V CDR1 and CDR2: SQVTM, ANQGSEA. CDR3 length equals 11 residues. Trimming left V 6 bases short and J 13 bases short, with 13 bases between. CDR3 region: CSVPVLGVLTF. The CDR3 nucleotides read TGCAGCGTACCGGTCTTGGGAGTCCTGACTTTC. The full variable domain, in which reference TRBV29-1 and TRBJ2-6 provide the parts outside the CDR3, is SAVISQKPSRDICQRGTSLTIQCQVDSQVTMMFWYRQQPGQSLTLIATANQGSEATYESGFVIDKFPISRPNLTFSTLTVSNMSPEDSSIYLCSVPVLGVLTFGAGSRLTVL.

The chain has TRBV27 and TRBJ2-7; the match to TRBD1 covers 8 bases. V lost 5 bases, J lost 6 bases, and 15 bases stayed unmatched. Germline lookup yields CDR1 MNHEY and CDR2 SMNVEV (reference sequence). This CDR3 spans 16 amino acids. The CDR3 DNA reads as TGTGCCAGCAGTCCCTCCAAAAGGACAGGGCCCTCCGAGCAGTACTTC. It is translated as CASSPSKRTGPSEQYF.

The chain combines TRBV28 with TRBJ2-7; tentatively, D is TRBD1 (6 bases). The CDR3 totals 13 residues. CDR1 MDHEN and CDR2 SYDVKM come from the germline V gene. V was clipped by 6 bases and J by 5 bases, with 14 bases between them. The CDR3 loop reads CASRIAGDNEQYF. The CDR3 region has the DNA TGTGCCAGCAGAATAGCAGGGGACAACGAGCAGTACTTC.

This chain connects TRBV19 to TRBJ1-1; 7 bases agree with TRBD1. The CDR3 extends over 15 amino acids. The V gene end was trimmed by 3 bases and the J gene end by 1 base; junction bases not matched to a gene: 5. Germline CDR1 reads LNHDA; CDR2 reads SQIVND (reference sequence). CDR3 loop: CASSIDSGGNTEAFF. The CDR3 bases are TGTGCCAGTAGTATCGATTCAGGGGGGAACACTGAAGCTTTCTTT. Drawing the rest from reference TRBV19 and TRBJ1-1, the complete variable domain is DGGITQSPKYLFRKEGQNVTLSCEQNLNHDAMYWYRQDPGQGLRLIYYSQIVNDFQKGDIAEGYSVSREKKESFPLTVTSAQKNPTAFYLCASSIDSGGNTEAFFGQGTRLTVV.